This T cell receptor beta chain was sequenced for a study of T cell responses to AZD1222 COVID-19 vaccine. The V end was cut by 0 bases, the J end by 7 bases, with 13 bases between. The germline CDR1 and CDR2 sequences are ENHRY and SYGVKD. The CDR3 has 14 amino acids. The repertoire was sequenced with immunoSEQ multiplex PCR; TCRdb's copy has only in-frame clones and lacks some. The sample lists 50,000 to 65,000 clones; over 80% were seen once. The rearrangement links TRBV10-3 to TRBJ2-7; the D call may be TRBD1 or TRBD2 (6 bases each). Specimen: peripheral blood, collected 28 days after the second dose of the MenACWY control vaccine. The sequence was collected from an adult who received the MenACWY meningococcal vaccine as a control. The CDR3 DNA follows: TGTGCCATCAGTGAGTCCCGACTAGGGGGGGAGCAGTACTTC. This codes for CAISESRLGGEQYF.